The clone carrying this TCR beta chain was found many times. Its cognate antigen is unknown. The sample originates from a study of cytomegalovirus exposure and HLA in healthy donors. The study's findings and limits: According to reports, the classifier identified cytomegalovirus status with high specificity and sensitivity. Among TCR beta chains, those listed as cytomegalovirus-associated numbered some 170.

The germline CDR1 and CDR2 sequences are SGDLS and YYNGEE. CDR3 length: 14 amino acids. Trimming left V 2 bases short and J 4 bases short, with 12 bases between. Sequencing was performed with immunoSEQ multiplex PCR; in TCRdb, only in-frame clones are kept and a portion is missing. The sample records 200,000 to 250,000 clones, roughly 85% being singletons. What was sequenced was PBMCs. The sequence came from a woman aged 18 to 35 in good health and CMV-seronegative. J is TRBJ1-2 and V is TRBV9; no reliable D call. CDR3 amino acids: CASSVTLGSYGYTF. In DNA, the CDR3 is TGTGCCAGCAGCGTGACCCTCGGCAGCTATGGCTACACCTTC. Full variable domain (missing parts from reference TRBV9 and TRBJ1-2): DSGVTQTPKHLITATGQRVTLRCSPRSGDLSVYWYQQSLDQGLQFLIQYYNGEERAKGNILERFSAQQFPDLHSELNLSSLELGDSALYFCASSVTLGSYGYTFGSGTRLTVV.